This TCR beta chain was sequenced during a study of cytomegalovirus exposure and HLA in healthy donors. This PCR relied on a set of 60 Vbeta primers and 13 Jbeta primers. Libraries were prepared by immunoSEQ multiplex PCR; TCRdb keeps only in-frame clonotypes and omits some of them. The listing records around 150,000 clones. Germline V CDR1 and CDR2: SEHNR, FQNEAQ (reference sequence). The V gene lost 5 bases and the J gene lost 5 bases, with 19 bases spanning the gap. The CDR3 extends over 15 amino acids. V and J are TRBV7-9 and TRBJ2-7; tentatively, D is TRBD1 (6 bases). Sequenced sample: PBMCs. This TCR was recovered from a man aged 30 to 45 in good health and CMV-seronegative. The CDR3 sequence is CASSPEQGSSNEQYF. The CDR3 DNA reads TGTGCCAGCAGCCCCGAACAGGGCTCCTCGAACGAGCAGTACTTC.